This T cell receptor (beta chain) is drawn from a study of blood T cell repertoires in COVID-19. On the study more broadly: Sites in the United States, Italy and Spain provided acute and convalescent COVID-19 samples. The analysed material was cDNA or gDNA that came from T cells, B-cell-depleted T cells, or PBMCs.

Original processing methods: The assay estimated nucleated cells by amplifying reference gene primers. Some clones are missing from TCRdb's copy, which holds only in-frame ones; the method was immunoSEQ multiplex PCR. V and J calls and clone size come straight from that table; D and trimming were deduced from the DNA. The table shows about 130,000 clones, with roughly 83% occurring only once. The CDR3 totals 15 residues. Germline V CDR1 and CDR2: MGHRA, YSYEKL. Trimming removed 0 bases from V and 5 bases from J, with 13 bases in between. This chain connects TRBV4-1 to TRBJ2-5, with D maybe TRBD2 (6 bases). The sample was peripheral blood. The clonotype was recovered from a woman of 80 years or more with acute or convalescent COVID-19. CDR3 nucleotides: TGCGCCAGCAGCCAAGACCGGGGGACGGGGGAGACCCAGTACTTC. It is translated as CASSQDRGTGETQYF.